Listed below are T cell receptor beta chains from one sample, sequenced in a study of cytomegalovirus exposure and HLA in healthy donors. Repertoires were generated with immunoSEQ multiplex PCR, while TCRdb's copy carries only in-frame clones and drops some. The sample records 100,000 to 150,000 clones, roughly 70% being singletons. The source material was PBMCs. These receptors all stem from a man between 40 and 49 years old in good health and CMV-seropositive. The CDR3 runs from the conserved cysteine through the conserved F or W. A D gene is named only where the DNA matches it firmly. Clone size, where shown, is once, few, many, or a class for clones that have expanded.

len | j_gene | d_gene | abundance | v_gene | CDR3nt | CDR3aa
11 | TRBJ2-5 | NA | NA | TRBV5-1 | TGCGCCAGCAGCTTGCTAGAGACCCAGTACTTC | CASSLLETQYF
17 | TRBJ2-3 | TRBD2 | NA | TRBV5-1 | TGCGCCAGCAGCCCAGCGGGACTAGCGGGAGGCACAGATACGCAGTATTTT | CASSPAGLAGGTDTQYF
17 | TRBJ2-2 | TRBD2 | NA | TRBV19 | TGTGCCAGCCTCCACCCCATCAGCGGGATTGACACCGGGGAGCTGTTTTTT | CASLHPISGIDTGELFF
12 | TRBJ1-6 | TRBD1 | NA | TRBV6-5 | TGTGCCAGCAGTGACAGGGGCGCACCCCTCCACTTT | CASSDRGAPLHF
16 | TRBJ2-2 | NA | NA | TRBV27 | TGTCCCACCGACCATCCCCCGGGGTGTATTACCGGGGAGCTGTTTTTT | CPTDHPPGCITGELFF
15 | TRBJ1-4 | NA | NA | TRBV5-6 | TGTGCCAGCAGCTTGGCAGGAGGGAGGGATGAAAAACTGTTTTTT | CASSLAGGRDEKLFF
14 | TRBJ2-3 | NA | NA | TRBV25-1 | TGTGCCAGCAGTGTTGGCAAATACCTCGATACGCAGTATTTT | CASSVGKYLDTQYF
10 | TRBJ1-1 | NA | NA | TRBV6-1 | TGTGCCATCGGGACATTTGAAGCTTTCTTT | CAIGTFEAFF
14 | TRBJ2-7 | NA | NA | TRBV28 | TGTGCCAGCAGTTTTTTTGGGCGCACCTACGAGCAGTACTTC | CASSFFGRTYEQYF
13 | TRBJ2-7 | NA | NA | TRBV7-2 | TGTGCCAGCAGCTTAGAACTGAGATACGAGCAGTACTTC | CASSLELRYEQYF
14 | TRBJ2-2 | NA | NA | TRBV11-2 | TGTGCCAGCAGCTTAGATTCCGTCACCGGGGAGCTGTTTTTT | CASSLDSVTGELFF
15 | TRBJ2-1 | NA | once | TRBV5-4 | TGTGCCAGCAGCGCTGCGGAGGGTTCCTACAATGAGCAGTTCTTC | CASSAAEGSYNEQFF
14 | TRBJ1-2 | TRBD1 | NA | TRBV5-5 | TGTGCCAGCAGCTTGTGGACAGGGAACTATGGCTACACCTTC | CASSLWTGNYGYTF
12 | TRBJ1-5 | TRBD1 | NA | TRBV6-5 | TGTGCCAGCAGCCGTGACAGGGCGACCCAGCATTTT | CASSRDRATQHF
20 | TRBJ2-2 | TRBD2 | NA | TRBV28 | TGTGCCAGCAGGTCTCCAAGGGTTAGTCTAGCGGGGACGAGCACCGGGGAGCTGTTTTTT | CASRSPRVSLAGTSTGELFF
12 | TRBJ2-1 | NA | NA | TRBV29-1 | TGCAGCGTCGGACTCATGGGGGGTGAGCAGTTCTTC | CSVGLMGGEQFF
15 | TRBJ2-1 | NA | NA | TRBV6-4 | TGTGCCAGCAGTGACGACAGTGGTGTTTGGAATGAGCAGTTCTTC | CASSDDSGVWNEQFF
16 | TRBJ1-5 | NA | NA | TRBV28 | TGTGCCAGCAGTTCGACCGAACAGGGTTCGCATCAGCCCCAGCATTTT | CASSSTEQGSHQPQHF
14 | TRBJ2-7 | NA | few | TRBV25-1 | TGTGCCAGCAGTGGGCCCGATACCGACTACGAGCAGTACTTC | CASSGPDTDYEQYF
16 | TRBJ1-6 | NA | NA | TRBV18 | TGTGCCAGCTCACCAGCAGTCTCTACAGGGAATTCACCCCTCCACTTT | CASSPAVSTGNSPLHF
17 | TRBJ2-1 | TRBD2 | few | TRBV7-3 | TGTGCCAGCAGCTTACCCTCGACTAGCGGGAGATATGGTGAGCAGTTCTTC | CASSLPSTSGRYGEQFF
15 | TRBJ2-5 | TRBD2 | few | TRBV5-1 | TGCGCCAGCAGCTTGTTAGCGGGTGCCCAAGAGACCCAGTACTTC | CASSLLAGAQETQYF
15 | TRBJ1-1 | NA | once | TRBV7-6 | TGTGCCAGCAGCCTCGGCGGGGGTGTGAACACTGAAGCTTTCTTT | CASSLGGGVNTEAFF
14 | TRBJ2-3 | TRBD2 | NA | TRBV27 | TGTGCCAGCAGTAGCGGGGGGAGCACAGATACGCAGTATTTT | CASSSGGSTDTQYF
15 | TRBJ2-5 | NA | NA | TRBV29-1 | TGCAGCGTTGAAGGCGACACATTGGTAGGAGAGACCCAGTACTTC | CSVEGDTLVGETQYF
16 | TRBJ2-5 | TRBD2 | NA | TRBV5-1 | TGCGCCAGCAGCTTGGGAAGCGGGGGGCCCAGGGAGACCCAGTACTTC | CASSLGSGGPRETQYF
11 | TRBJ2-7 | NA | NA | TRBV6-1 | TGTGCCAGCAGGAAGGAGGACGAGCAGTACTTC | CASRKEDEQYF
13 | TRBJ1-1 | NA | NA | TRBV6-5 | TGTGCCAGCAGCCCCCAGGGAACGCTTGAAGCTTTCTTT | CASSPQGTLEAFF
11 | TRBJ1-3 | NA | NA | TRBV9 | TGTGCCAGCGGGAGGGGAAACACCATATATTTT | CASGRGNTIYF
15 | TRBJ1-3 | NA | few | TRBV30 | TGTGCCTGGGATCATACTACAGGGAGAGGGGACACCATATATTTT | CAWDHTTGRGDTIYF
19 | TRBJ2-1 | TRBD2 | NA | TRBV7-2 | TGTGCCAGCAGCTTAGACTTACTAGCGTTGACGAGCTCCTACAATGAGCAGTTCTTC | CASSLDLLALTSSYNEQFF
13 | TRBJ1-1 | NA | NA | TRBV6-1 | TGTGCCATCGAGGCCGTAGCGAACACTGAAGCTTTCTTT | CAIEAVANTEAFF
19 | TRBJ2-3 | NA | NA | TRBV4-3 | TGCGCCAGCAGCCAAGTCATTCCGGGGAGGAATTTGGGTCCAGATACGCAGTATTTT | CASSQVIPGRNLGPDTQYF
15 | TRBJ2-7 | NA | few | TRBV27 | TGTGCCAGCAGTTTATCGGTACAGCTACGATACGAGCAGTACTTC | CASSLSVQLRYEQYF